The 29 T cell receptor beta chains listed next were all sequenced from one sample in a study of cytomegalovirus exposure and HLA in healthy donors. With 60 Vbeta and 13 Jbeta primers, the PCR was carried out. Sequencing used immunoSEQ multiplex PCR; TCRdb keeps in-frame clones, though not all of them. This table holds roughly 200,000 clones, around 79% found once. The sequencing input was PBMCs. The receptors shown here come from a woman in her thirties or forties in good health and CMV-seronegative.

CDR3 in DNA: TGTGCCAGCAGGGACCAGGGGGCGGCCTACGAGCAGTACTTC. Translation gives CASRDQGAAYEQYF. The chain combines TRBV6-6 with TRBJ2-7; 8 nucleotides align to TRBD1. Germline V gene lookup returns CDR1 MNHNY and CDR2 SVGAGI (reference sequence). This CDR3 region has 14 residues. Losses at the gene ends were 6 bases for V and 2 bases for J; bases not matched to a gene: 6.

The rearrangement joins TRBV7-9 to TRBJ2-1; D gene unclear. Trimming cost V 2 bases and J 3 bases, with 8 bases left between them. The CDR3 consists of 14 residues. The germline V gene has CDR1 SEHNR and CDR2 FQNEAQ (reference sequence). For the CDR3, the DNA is TGTGCCAGCAGCTTATTGGCCCTCTACAATGAGCAGTTCTTC. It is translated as CASSLLALYNEQFF.

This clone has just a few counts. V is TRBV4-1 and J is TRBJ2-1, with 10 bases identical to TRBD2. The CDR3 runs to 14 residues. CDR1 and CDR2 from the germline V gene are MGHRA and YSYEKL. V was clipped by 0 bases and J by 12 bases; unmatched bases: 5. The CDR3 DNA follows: TGCGCCAGCAGCCAAGAACTAGCGGGGAGATCGCAGTTCTTC. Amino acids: CASSQELAGRSQFF.

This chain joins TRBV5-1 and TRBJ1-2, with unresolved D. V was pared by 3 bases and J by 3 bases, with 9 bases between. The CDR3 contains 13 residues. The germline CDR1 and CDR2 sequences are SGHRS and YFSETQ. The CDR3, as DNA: TGCGCCAGCAGCTCTGACGGGGACTATGGCTACACCTTC. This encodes CASSSDGDYGYTF.

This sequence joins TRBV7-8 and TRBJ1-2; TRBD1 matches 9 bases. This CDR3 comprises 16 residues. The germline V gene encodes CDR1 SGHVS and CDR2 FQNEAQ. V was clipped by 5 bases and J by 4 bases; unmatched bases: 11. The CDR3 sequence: CASSREGDRATYGYTF. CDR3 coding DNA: TGTGCCAGCAGCCGCGAAGGGGACAGGGCTACCTATGGCTACACCTTC.

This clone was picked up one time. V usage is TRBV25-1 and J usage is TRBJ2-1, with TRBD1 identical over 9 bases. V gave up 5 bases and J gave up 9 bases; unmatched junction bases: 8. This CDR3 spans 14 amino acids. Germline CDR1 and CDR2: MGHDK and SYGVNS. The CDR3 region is CASSSTGGFIEQFF. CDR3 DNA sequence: TGTGCCAGCAGTTCTACAGGGGGCTTTATTGAGCAGTTCTTC. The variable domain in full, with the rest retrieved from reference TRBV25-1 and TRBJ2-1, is EADIYQTPRYLVIGTGKKITLECSQTMGHDKMYWYQQDPGMELHLIHYSYGVNSTEKGDLSSESTVSRIRTEHFPLTLESARPSHTSQYLCASSSTGGFIEQFFGPGTRLTVL.

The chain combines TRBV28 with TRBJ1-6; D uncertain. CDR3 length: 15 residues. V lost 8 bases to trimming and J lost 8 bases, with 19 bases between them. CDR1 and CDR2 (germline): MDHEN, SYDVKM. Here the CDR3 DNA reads TGTGCCAGCGCGGCCATGGTGGCAAGAGATTCACCCCTCCACTTT. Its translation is CASAAMVARDSPLHF.

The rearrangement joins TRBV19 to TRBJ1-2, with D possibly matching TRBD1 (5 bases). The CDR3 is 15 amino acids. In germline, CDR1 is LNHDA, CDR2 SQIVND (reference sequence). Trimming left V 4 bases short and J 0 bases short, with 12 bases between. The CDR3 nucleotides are TGTGCCAGTAGTACCCCCCAGGGCACTAACTATGGCTACACCTTC. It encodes CASSTPQGTNYGYTF.

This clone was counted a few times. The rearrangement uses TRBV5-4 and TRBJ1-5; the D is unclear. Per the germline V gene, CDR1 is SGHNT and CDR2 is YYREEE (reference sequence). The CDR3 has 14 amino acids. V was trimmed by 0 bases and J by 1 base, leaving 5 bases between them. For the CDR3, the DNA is TGTGCCAGCAGCTTGGCAGGAAGCAATCAGCCCCAGCATTTT. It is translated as CASSLAGSNQPQHF.

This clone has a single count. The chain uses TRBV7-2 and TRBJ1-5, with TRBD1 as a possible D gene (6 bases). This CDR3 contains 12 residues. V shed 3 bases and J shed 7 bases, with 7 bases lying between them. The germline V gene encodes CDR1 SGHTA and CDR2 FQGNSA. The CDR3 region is CASSFGQQPQHF. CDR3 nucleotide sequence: TGTGCCAGCAGCTTTGGACAGCAGCCCCAGCATTTT.

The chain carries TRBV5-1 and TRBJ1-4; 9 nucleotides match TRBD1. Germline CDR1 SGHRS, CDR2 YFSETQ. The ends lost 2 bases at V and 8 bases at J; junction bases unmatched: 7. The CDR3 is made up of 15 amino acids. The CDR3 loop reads CASSFSGQGWEKLFF. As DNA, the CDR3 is TGCGCCAGCAGCTTTTCGGGACAGGGTTGGGAAAAACTGTTTTTT. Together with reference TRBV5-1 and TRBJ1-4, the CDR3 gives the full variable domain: KAGVTQTPRYLIKTRGQQVTLSCSPISGHRSVSWYQQTPGQGLQFLFEYFSETQRNKGNFPGRFSGRQFSNSRSEMNVSTLELGDSALYLCASSFSGQGWEKLFFGSGTQLSVL.

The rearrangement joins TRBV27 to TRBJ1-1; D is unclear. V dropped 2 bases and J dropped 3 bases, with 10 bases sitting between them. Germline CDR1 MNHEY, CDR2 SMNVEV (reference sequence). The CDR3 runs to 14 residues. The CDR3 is CASSLSGGDTEAFF. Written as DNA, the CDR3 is TGTGCCAGCAGTTTAAGCGGTGGGGACACTGAAGCTTTCTTT.

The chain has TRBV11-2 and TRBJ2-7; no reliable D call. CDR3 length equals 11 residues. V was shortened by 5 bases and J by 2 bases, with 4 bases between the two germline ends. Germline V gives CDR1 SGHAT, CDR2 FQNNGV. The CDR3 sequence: CASSQAYEQYF. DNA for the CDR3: TGTGCCAGCAGCCAGGCCTACGAGCAGTACTTC.

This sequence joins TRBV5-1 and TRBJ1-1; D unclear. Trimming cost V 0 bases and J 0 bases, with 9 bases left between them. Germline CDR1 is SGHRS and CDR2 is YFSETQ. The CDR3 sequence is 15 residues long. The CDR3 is CASSLAGLMNTEAFF. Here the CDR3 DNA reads TGCGCCAGCAGCTTGGCTGGACTAATGAACACTGAAGCTTTCTTT.

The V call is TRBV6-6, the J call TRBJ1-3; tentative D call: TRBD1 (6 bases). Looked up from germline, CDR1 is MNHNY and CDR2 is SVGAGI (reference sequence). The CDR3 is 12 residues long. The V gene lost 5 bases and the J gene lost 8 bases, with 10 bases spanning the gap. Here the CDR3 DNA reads TGTGCCAGCAGTCCGACAGGAGACACCATATATTTT. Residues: CASSPTGDTIYF.

CDR3 protein: CASSPRPDRIYGYTF. CDR3 coding DNA: TGCGCCAGCAGCCCCCGACCTGACAGGATCTATGGCTACACCTTC. The gene calls are TRBV5-1 and TRBJ1-2, with D possibly matching TRBD1 (6 bases). The germline V gene encodes CDR1 SGHRS and CDR2 YFSETQ. The CDR3 is 15 amino acids. V was shortened by 4 bases and J by 4 bases, with 17 bases between the two germline ends. Based on the CDR3 plus reference TRBV5-1 and TRBJ1-2, the full variable domain is KAGVTQTPRYLIKTRGQQVTLSCSPISGHRSVSWYQQTPGQGLQFLFEYFSETQRNKGNFPGRFSGRQFSNSRSEMNVSTLELGDSALYLCASSPRPDRIYGYTFGSGTRLTVV.

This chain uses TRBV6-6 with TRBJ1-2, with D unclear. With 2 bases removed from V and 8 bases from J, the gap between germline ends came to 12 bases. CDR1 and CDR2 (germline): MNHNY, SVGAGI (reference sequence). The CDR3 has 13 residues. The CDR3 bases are TGTGCCAGCAGTTACATCGGGGTTGGCGGCTACACCTTC. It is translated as CASSYIGVGGYTF.

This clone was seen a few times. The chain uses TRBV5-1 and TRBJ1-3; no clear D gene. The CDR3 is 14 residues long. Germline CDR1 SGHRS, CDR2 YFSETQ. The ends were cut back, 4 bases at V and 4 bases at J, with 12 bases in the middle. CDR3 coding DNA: TGCGCCAGCAGCCCGAGATCGGTGGGAAACACCATATATTTT. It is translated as CASSPRSVGNTIYF.

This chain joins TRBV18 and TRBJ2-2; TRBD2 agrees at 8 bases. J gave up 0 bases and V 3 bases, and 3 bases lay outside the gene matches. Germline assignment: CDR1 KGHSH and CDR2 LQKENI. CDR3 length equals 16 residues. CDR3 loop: CASSPLAGANTGELFF. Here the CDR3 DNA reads TGTGCCAGCTCACCCCTAGCGGGTGCGAACACCGGGGAGCTGTTTTTT.

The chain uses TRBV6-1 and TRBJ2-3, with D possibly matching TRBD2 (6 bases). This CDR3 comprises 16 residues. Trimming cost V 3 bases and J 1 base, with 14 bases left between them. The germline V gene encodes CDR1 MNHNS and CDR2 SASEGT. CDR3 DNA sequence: TGTGCCAGCAGTGAGAGGGGAGGCGGGGGCACAGATACGCAGTATTTT. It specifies CASSERGGGGTDTQYF.

The CDR3 region is CASQDQTGREQFF. In nucleotides, the CDR3 is TGCGCCAGTCAGGATCAGACAGGCCGAGAGCAGTTCTTC. The rearrangement links TRBV5-1 to TRBJ2-1; tentatively, D is TRBD1 (6 bases). Deletions cut 8 bases from V and 10 bases from J, with 19 bases between. Germline assignment: CDR1 SGHRS and CDR2 YFSETQ. There are 13 residues in the CDR3.

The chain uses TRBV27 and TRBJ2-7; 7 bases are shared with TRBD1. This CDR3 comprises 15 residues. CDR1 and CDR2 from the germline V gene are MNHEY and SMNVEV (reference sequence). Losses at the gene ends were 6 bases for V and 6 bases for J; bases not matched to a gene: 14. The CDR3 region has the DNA TGTGCCAGCAGAGGGGTCGACAGGGTGGGGCTCGAGCAGTACTTC. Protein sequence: CASRGVDRVGLEQYF.

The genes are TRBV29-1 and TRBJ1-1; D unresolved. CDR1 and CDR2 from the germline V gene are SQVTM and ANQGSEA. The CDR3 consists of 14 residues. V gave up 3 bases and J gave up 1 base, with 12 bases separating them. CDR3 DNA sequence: TGCAGCGTTGAGCTGAGTGCTCAGAACACTGAAGCTTTCTTT. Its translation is CSVELSAQNTEAFF.

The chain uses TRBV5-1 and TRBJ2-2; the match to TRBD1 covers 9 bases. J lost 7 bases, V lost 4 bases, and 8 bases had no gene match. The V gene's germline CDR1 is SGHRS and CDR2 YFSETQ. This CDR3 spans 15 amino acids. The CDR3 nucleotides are TGCGCCAGCAGCCCCGGGACAGGGATTAACGGGGAGCTGTTTTTT. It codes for CASSPGTGINGELFF.

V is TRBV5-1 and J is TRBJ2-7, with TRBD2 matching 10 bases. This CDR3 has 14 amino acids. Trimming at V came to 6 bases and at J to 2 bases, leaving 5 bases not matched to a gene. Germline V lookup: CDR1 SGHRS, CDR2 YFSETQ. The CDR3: CASKPSGSPYEQYF. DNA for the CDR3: TGCGCCAGCAAGCCTAGCGGGAGTCCCTACGAGCAGTACTTC.

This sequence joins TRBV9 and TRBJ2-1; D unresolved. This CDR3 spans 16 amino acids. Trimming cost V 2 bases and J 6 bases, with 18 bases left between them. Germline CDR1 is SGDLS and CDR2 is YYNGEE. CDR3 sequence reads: CASSVTDSLRRNEQFF. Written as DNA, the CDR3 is TGTGCCAGCAGCGTGACTGACTCTCTACGTCGCAATGAGCAGTTCTTC. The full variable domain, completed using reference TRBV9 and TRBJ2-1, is DSGVTQTPKHLITATGQRVTLRCSPRSGDLSVYWYQQSLDQGLQFLIQYYNGEERAKGNILERFSAQQFPDLHSELNLSSLELGDSALYFCASSVTDSLRRNEQFFGPGTRLTVL.

This CDR3 is CASNLLGGSPLHF. CDR3 nucleotides: TGTGCCAGCAACCTTCTTGGGGGGTCACCCCTCCACTTT. This chain connects TRBV28 to TRBJ1-6; tentatively, D is TRBD1 (5 bases). The CDR3 sequence is 13 residues long. Germline values: CDR1 MDHEN, CDR2 SYDVKM. The V and J ends lost 7 bases and 10 bases respectively, with 14 bases between them.

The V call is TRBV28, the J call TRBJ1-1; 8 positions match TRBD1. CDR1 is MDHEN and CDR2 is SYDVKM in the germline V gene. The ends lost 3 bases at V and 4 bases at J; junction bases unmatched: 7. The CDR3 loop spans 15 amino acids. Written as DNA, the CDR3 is TGTGCCAGCAGTTTCGCCCGGGACAGGATCACTGAAGCTTTCTTT. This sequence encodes CASSFARDRITEAFF.

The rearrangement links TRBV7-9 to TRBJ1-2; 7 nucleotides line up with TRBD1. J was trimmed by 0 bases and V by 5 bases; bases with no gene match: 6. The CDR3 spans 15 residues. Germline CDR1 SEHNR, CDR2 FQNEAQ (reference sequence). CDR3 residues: CASSQGGTPNYGYTF. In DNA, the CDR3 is TGTGCCAGCAGCCAAGGGGGCACCCCTAACTATGGCTACACCTTC.